A selection of T cell receptor beta chains follows, all from one sample in a study of blood T cells in healthy people across ages. MiXCR, run by TCRdb on the 5' RACE reads, gives a single entry per CDR3 protein. This sample has 1,500,000 or so distinct CDR3 sequences, with roughly two fifths found just once. The specimen sequenced was blood. These receptors all come from a woman aged 18-35 years in good health. Each CDR3 is given with its conserved first and last residue. D genes are given only for firm matches. Part of the rows lack a size; the others show once, few, many or a class for expanded clones.

cdr3_length: 15
d_call: -
clone_size: -
j_call: TRBJ1-5
v_call: TRBV10-3
cdr3_aa: CAISEGTGINQPQHF
cdr3_nt: TGTGCCATCAGTGAGGGAACAGGGATTAACCAGCCCCAGCATTTT

cdr3_length: 13
d_call: TRBD1
clone_size: few
j_call: TRBJ1-2
v_call: TRBV20-1
cdr3_aa: CSARSGTGSGYTF
cdr3_nt: TGCAGTGCTAGATCCGGGACAGGAAGCGGCTACACCTTC

cdr3_length: 17
d_call: TRBD2
clone_size: -
j_call: TRBJ2-1
v_call: TRBV4-3
cdr3_aa: CASSQAGLAGRNNEQFF
cdr3_nt: TGCGCCAGCAGCCAAGCTGGACTAGCGGGAAGAAACAATGAGCAGTTCTTC

cdr3_length: 16
d_call: -
clone_size: -
j_call: TRBJ2-7
v_call: TRBV6-2/TRBV6-3
cdr3_aa: CASSSRGGNWSYEQYF
cdr3_nt: TGTGCCAGCAGTTCCCGCGGGGGCAATTGGTCCTACGAGCAGTACTTC

cdr3_length: 14
d_call: TRBD2
clone_size: few
j_call: TRBJ2-7
v_call: TRBV2
cdr3_aa: CASNPGLVSGEQYF
cdr3_nt: TGTGCCAGCAACCCGGGACTAGTCTCTGGCGAGCAGTACTTC

cdr3_length: 16
d_call: -
clone_size: once
j_call: TRBJ2-3
v_call: TRBV11-2
cdr3_aa: CASSLGGPHGTDTQYF
cdr3_nt: TGTGCCAGCAGCTTAGGCGGGCCCCATGGCACAGATACGCAGTATTTT

cdr3_length: 14
d_call: TRBD2
clone_size: few
j_call: TRBJ2-1
v_call: TRBV29-1
cdr3_aa: CSVRGLVQEGEQFF
cdr3_nt: TGCAGCGTTAGGGGACTAGTGCAGGAGGGTGAGCAGTTCTTC

cdr3_length: 15
d_call: -
clone_size: few
j_call: TRBJ2-5
v_call: TRBV29-1
cdr3_aa: CSVENWTTLQETQYF
cdr3_nt: TGCAGCGTTGAAAATTGGACAACCCTCCAAGAGACCCAGTACTTC

cdr3_length: 14
d_call: -
clone_size: -
j_call: TRBJ2-3
v_call: TRBV30
cdr3_aa: CAWSGGWRVDTQYF
cdr3_nt: TGTGCCTGGAGTGGAGGGTGGAGAGTAGATACGCAGTATTTT

cdr3_length: 13
d_call: -
clone_size: -
j_call: TRBJ2-2
v_call: TRBV9
cdr3_aa: CASSVGQPGELFF
cdr3_nt: TGTGCCAGCAGCGTAGGACAGCCCGGGGAGCTGTTTTTT

cdr3_length: 13
d_call: TRBD2
clone_size: -
j_call: TRBJ2-1
v_call: TRBV6-5
cdr3_aa: CASSPRTSGKQFF
cdr3_nt: TGTGCCAGCAGTCCCAGGACTAGCGGGAAGCAGTTCTTC

cdr3_length: 17
d_call: TRBD2
clone_size: once
j_call: TRBJ2-5
v_call: TRBV3-1
cdr3_aa: CASSRSPTSGGGETQYF
cdr3_nt: TGTGCCAGCAGCCGAAGTCCTACTAGCGGGGGTGGAGAGACCCAGTACTTC

cdr3_length: 14
d_call: -
clone_size: -
j_call: TRBJ2-3
v_call: TRBV12-3/TRBV12-4
cdr3_aa: CASRPGSMFRTQYF
cdr3_nt: TGTGCCAGCAGACCGGGCTCCATGTTTCGTACGCAGTATTTT

cdr3_length: 15
d_call: -
clone_size: -
j_call: TRBJ2-1
v_call: TRBV2
cdr3_aa: CASLPDRGFNNEQFF
cdr3_nt: TGTGCCAGCCTACCCGACCGGGGGTTCAACAATGAGCAGTTCTTC

cdr3_length: 11
d_call: -
clone_size: few
j_call: TRBJ2-1
v_call: TRBV10-3
cdr3_aa: CAIGSYNEQFF
cdr3_nt: TGTGCCATCGGCTCCTACAATGAGCAGTTCTTC

cdr3_length: 16
d_call: TRBD2
clone_size: -
j_call: TRBJ2-7
v_call: TRBV28
cdr3_aa: CASSFLSVGLDYEQYF
cdr3_nt: TGTGCCAGCAGTTTTTTAAGTGTGGGACTAGACTACGAGCAGTACTTC

cdr3_length: 11
d_call: -
clone_size: -
j_call: TRBJ1-1
v_call: TRBV13
cdr3_aa: CASSLGATAFF
cdr3_nt: TGTGCCAGCAGCTTAGGGGCAACCGCTTTCTTT

cdr3_length: 14
d_call: TRBD2
clone_size: -
j_call: TRBJ2-7
v_call: TRBV7-2
cdr3_aa: CAGSLVAGAYEQYF
cdr3_nt: TGTGCCGGCAGCTTAGTAGCGGGAGCCTACGAGCAGTACTTC

cdr3_length: 15
d_call: -
clone_size: -
j_call: TRBJ1-2
v_call: TRBV28
cdr3_aa: CASISNLAQIYGYTF
cdr3_nt: TGTGCCAGCATTTCCAACCTGGCACAGATCTATGGCTACACCTTC

cdr3_length: 12
d_call: -
clone_size: -
j_call: TRBJ1-2
v_call: TRBV20-1
cdr3_aa: CSASEQDYGYTF
cdr3_nt: TGCAGTGCTAGTGAGCAGGACTATGGCTACACCTTC

cdr3_length: 14
d_call: -
clone_size: many
j_call: TRBJ1-5
v_call: TRBV12-3/TRBV12-4
cdr3_aa: CASSLEQGGQPQHF
cdr3_nt: TGTGCCAGCAGTTTAGAACAGGGAGGTCAGCCCCAGCATTTT

cdr3_length: 13
d_call: -
clone_size: few
j_call: TRBJ2-7
v_call: TRBV5-1
cdr3_aa: CASSSGIFHEQYF
cdr3_nt: TGCGCCAGCAGCTCTGGAATCTTCCACGAGCAGTACTTC

cdr3_length: 16
d_call: TRBD1
clone_size: -
j_call: TRBJ2-1
v_call: TRBV7-2
cdr3_aa: CASSSYRGPHYNEQFF
cdr3_nt: TGTGCCAGCAGCTCATACAGGGGGCCGCACTACAATGAGCAGTTCTTC

cdr3_length: 14
d_call: TRBD1
clone_size: -
j_call: TRBJ2-7
v_call: TRBV28
cdr3_aa: CATRRTGDHYEQYF
cdr3_nt: TGTGCCACCAGGAGGACAGGGGACCACTACGAGCAGTACTTC

cdr3_length: 15
d_call: -
clone_size: few
j_call: TRBJ1-1
v_call: TRBV7-2
cdr3_aa: CASSPFTGIGTEAFF
cdr3_nt: TGTGCCAGCAGCCCGTTTACAGGGATAGGGACTGAAGCTTTCTTT

cdr3_length: 14
d_call: -
clone_size: many
j_call: TRBJ2-5
v_call: TRBV4-1
cdr3_aa: CASSQDRNQETQYF
cdr3_nt: TGCGCCAGCAGCCAAGACCGGAACCAAGAGACCCAGTACTTC

cdr3_length: 14
d_call: -
clone_size: few
j_call: TRBJ1-4
v_call: TRBV4-2
cdr3_aa: CASSQDTAVGKLFF
cdr3_nt: TGTGCCAGCAGCCAAGATACGGCAGTGGGAAAACTGTTTTTT

cdr3_length: 15
d_call: TRBD1
clone_size: -
j_call: TRBJ2-7
v_call: TRBV12-3/TRBV12-4
cdr3_aa: CVSSFSQGQGFEQYF
cdr3_nt: TGTGTCAGCAGTTTTTCCCAGGGACAGGGTTTCGAGCAGTACTTC

cdr3_length: 13
d_call: TRBD1
clone_size: few
j_call: TRBJ2-3
v_call: TRBV6-6
cdr3_aa: CATREGGADTQYF
cdr3_nt: TGTGCCACTCGGGAAGGGGGCGCGGATACGCAGTATTTT

cdr3_length: 13
d_call: TRBD1
clone_size: -
j_call: TRBJ1-2
v_call: TRBV20-1
cdr3_aa: CSAVDRGYYGYTF
cdr3_nt: TGCAGTGCTGTGGACAGGGGATACTATGGCTACACCTTC

cdr3_length: 14
d_call: -
clone_size: -
j_call: TRBJ2-2
v_call: TRBV4-3
cdr3_aa: CASSRWGNTGELFF
cdr3_nt: TGCGCCAGCAGCCGCTGGGGGAACACCGGGGAGCTGTTTTTT

cdr3_length: 14
d_call: -
clone_size: -
j_call: TRBJ2-7
v_call: TRBV29-1
cdr3_aa: CSVEGADKPYEQYF
cdr3_nt: TGCAGCGTTGAAGGTGCGGACAAACCCTACGAGCAGTACTTC

cdr3_length: 13
d_call: -
clone_size: -
j_call: TRBJ2-7
v_call: TRBV27
cdr3_aa: CASSLSEDREQYF
cdr3_nt: TGTGCCAGCAGTTTATCGGAGGATCGCGAGCAGTACTTC